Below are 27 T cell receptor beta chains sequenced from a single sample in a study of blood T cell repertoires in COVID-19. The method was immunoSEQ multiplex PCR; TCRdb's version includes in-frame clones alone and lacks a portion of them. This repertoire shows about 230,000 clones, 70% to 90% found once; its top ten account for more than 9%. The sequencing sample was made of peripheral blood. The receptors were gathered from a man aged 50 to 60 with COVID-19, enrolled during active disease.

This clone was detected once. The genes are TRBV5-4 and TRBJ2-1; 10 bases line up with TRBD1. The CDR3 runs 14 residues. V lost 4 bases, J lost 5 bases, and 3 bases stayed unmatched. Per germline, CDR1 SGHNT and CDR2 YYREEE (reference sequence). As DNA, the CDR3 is TGTGCCAGCAGCGCGGGGACAGGGGACAATGAGCAGTTCTTC. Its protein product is CASSAGTGDNEQFF.

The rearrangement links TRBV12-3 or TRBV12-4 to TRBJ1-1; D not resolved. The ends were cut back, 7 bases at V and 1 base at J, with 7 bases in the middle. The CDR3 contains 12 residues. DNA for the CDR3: TGTGCCAGCACCCCTTCGAACACTGAAGCTTTCTTT. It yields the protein CASTPSNTEAFF.

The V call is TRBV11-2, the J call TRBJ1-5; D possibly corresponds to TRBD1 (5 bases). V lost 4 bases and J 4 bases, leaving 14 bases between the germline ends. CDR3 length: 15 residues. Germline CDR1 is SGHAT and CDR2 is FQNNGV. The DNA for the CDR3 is TGTGCCAGCAGCTCTGGGGACTCAATAAATCAGCCCCAGCATTTT. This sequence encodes CASSSGDSINQPQHF.

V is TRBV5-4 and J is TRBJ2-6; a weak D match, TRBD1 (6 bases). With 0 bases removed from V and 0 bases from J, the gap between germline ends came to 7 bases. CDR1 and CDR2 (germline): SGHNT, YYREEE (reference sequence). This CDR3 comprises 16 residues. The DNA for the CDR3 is TGTGCCAGCAGCTTGGGAGGGGGCTCTGGGGCCAACGTCCTGACTTTC. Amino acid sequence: CASSLGGGSGANVLTF. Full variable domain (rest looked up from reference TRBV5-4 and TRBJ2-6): ETGVTQSPTHLIKTRGQQVTLRCSSQSGHNTVSWYQQALGQGPQFIFQYYREEENGRGNFPPRFSGLQFPNYSSELNVNALELDDSALYLCASSLGGGSGANVLTFGAGSRLTVL.

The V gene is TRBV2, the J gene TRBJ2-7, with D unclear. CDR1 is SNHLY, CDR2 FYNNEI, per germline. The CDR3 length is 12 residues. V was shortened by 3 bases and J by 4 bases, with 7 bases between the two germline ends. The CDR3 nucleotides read TGTGCCAGCAGTGATTGGGCGTACGAGCAGTACTTC. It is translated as CASSDWAYEQYF.

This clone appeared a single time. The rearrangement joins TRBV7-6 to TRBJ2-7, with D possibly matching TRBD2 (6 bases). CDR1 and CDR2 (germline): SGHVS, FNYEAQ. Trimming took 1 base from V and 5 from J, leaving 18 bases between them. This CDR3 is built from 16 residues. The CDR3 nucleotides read TGTGCCAGCAGCTTAGTAGCTTTCGGAGGGGAACACGAGCAGTACTTC. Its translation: CASSLVAFGGEHEQYF.

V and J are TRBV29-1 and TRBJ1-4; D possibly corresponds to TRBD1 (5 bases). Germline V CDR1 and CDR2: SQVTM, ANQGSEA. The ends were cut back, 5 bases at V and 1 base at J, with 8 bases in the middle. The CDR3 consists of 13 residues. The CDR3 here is CSVSRGTNEKLFF. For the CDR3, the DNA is TGCAGCGTTTCAAGGGGAACTAATGAAAAACTGTTTTTT.

In nucleotides, the CDR3 is TGTGCCAGTAGTCCCGCCCGACTAGCGGGGGCCACAGATACGCAGTATTTT. Translated, it gives CASSPARLAGATDTQYF. The chain is built from TRBV19 and TRBJ2-3, with 12 bases lining up with TRBD2. J was trimmed by 2 bases and V by 5 bases; bases with no gene match: 8. The CDR3 length is 17 residues. The germline V gene encodes CDR1 LNHDA and CDR2 SQIVND (reference sequence).

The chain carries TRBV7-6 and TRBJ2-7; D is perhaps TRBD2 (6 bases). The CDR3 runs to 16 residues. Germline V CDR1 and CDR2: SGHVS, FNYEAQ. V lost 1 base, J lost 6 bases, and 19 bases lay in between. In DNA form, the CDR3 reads TGTGCCAGCAGCTTAGGGACGGGAGTCAGTTTAGGCGAGCAGTACTTC. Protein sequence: CASSLGTGVSLGEQYF.

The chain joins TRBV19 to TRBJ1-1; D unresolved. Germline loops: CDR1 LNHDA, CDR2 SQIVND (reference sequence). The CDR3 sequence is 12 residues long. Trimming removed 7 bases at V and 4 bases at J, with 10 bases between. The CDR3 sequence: CASKVGVTEAFF. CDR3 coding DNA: TGTGCCAGTAAAGTGGGAGTCACTGAAGCTTTCTTT.

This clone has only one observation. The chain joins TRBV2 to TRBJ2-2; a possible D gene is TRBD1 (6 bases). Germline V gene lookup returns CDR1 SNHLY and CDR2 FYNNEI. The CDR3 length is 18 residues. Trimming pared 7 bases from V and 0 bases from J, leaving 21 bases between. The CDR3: CASIDWLKDSSNTGELFF. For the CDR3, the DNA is TGTGCCAGCATTGATTGGCTAAAGGACAGTTCGAACACCGGGGAGCTGTTTTTT.

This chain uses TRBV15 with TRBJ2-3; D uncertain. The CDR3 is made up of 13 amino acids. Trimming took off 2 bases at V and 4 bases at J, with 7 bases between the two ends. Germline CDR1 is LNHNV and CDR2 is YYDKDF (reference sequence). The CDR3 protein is CATSRPTSDTQYF. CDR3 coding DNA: TGTGCCACCAGCAGACCTACTTCAGATACGCAGTATTTT.

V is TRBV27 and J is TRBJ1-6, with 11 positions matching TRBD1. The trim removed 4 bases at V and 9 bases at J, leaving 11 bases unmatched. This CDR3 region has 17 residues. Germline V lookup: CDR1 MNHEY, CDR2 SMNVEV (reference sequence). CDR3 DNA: TGTGCCAGCAGTTGGAGTATTCGGGACAGGGGGGGTTCACCCCTCCACTTT. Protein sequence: CASSWSIRDRGGSPLHF.

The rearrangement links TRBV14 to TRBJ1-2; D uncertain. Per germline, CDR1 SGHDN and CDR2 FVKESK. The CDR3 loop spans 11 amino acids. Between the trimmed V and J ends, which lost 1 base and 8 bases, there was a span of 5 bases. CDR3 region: CASSQGPGYTF. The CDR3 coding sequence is TGTGCCAGCAGCCAAGGTCCGGGCTACACCTTC.

CDR3 region: CASSESAGEQYF. CDR3 DNA sequence: TGTGCCAGCAGTGAATCTGCAGGCGAGCAGTACTTC. V usage is TRBV25-1 and J usage is TRBJ2-7; D gene unclear. The V gene lost 1 base and the J gene lost 6 bases, with 7 bases spanning the gap. The CDR3 totals 12 residues. Germline values: CDR1 MGHDK, CDR2 SYGVNS.

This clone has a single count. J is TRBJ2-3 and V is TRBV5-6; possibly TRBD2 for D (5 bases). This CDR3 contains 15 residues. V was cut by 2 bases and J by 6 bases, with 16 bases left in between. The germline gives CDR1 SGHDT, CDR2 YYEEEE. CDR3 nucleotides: TGTGCCAGCAGCTTAAGCCGCCCTAGCCCGGATACGCAGTATTTT. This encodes CASSLSRPSPDTQYF. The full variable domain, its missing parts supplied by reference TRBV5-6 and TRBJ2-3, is DAGVTQSPTHLIKTRGQQVTLRCSPKSGHDTVSWYQQALGQGPQFIFQYYEEEERQRGNFPDRFSGHQFPNYSSELNVNALLLGDSALYLCASSLSRPSPDTQYFGPGTRLTVL.

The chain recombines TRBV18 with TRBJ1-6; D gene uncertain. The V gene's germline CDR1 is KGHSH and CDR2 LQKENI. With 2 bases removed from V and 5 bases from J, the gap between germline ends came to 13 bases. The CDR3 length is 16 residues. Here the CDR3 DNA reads TGTGCCAGCTCACCATTGCGGGCCGAGAATAATTCACCCCTCCACTTT. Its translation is CASSPLRAENNSPLHF.

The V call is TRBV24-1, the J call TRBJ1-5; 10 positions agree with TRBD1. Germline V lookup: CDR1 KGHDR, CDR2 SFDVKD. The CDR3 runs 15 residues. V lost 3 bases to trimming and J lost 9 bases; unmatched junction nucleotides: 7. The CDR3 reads CATSDTGQGFGPQHF. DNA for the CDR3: TGTGCCACCAGTGATACGGGACAGGGGTTTGGGCCCCAGCATTTT.

CDR3 in DNA: TGTGCCAGCAGCTTAGACTTGGCTTCTGGAAACACCATATATTTT. The encoded protein is CASSLDLASGNTIYF. The V and J genes are TRBV11-2 and TRBJ1-3; D is ambiguous. The CDR3 is 15 amino acids. Germline V CDR1 and CDR2: SGHAT, FQNNGV. Trimming took off 0 bases at V and 1 base at J, with 7 bases between the two ends.

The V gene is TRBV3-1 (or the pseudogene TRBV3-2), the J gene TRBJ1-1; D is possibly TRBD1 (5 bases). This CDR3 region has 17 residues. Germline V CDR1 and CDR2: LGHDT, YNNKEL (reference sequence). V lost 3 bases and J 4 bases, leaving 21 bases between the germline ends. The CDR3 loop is CASSHRVLTRGGTEAFF. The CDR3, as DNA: TGTGCCAGCAGCCACCGAGTCCTAACCCGGGGGGGCACTGAAGCTTTCTTT.

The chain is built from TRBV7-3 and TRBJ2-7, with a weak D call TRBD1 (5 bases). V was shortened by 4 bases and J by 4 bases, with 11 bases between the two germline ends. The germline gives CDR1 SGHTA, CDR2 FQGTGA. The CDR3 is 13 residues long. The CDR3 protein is CASSYYQGYEQYF. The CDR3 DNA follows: TGTGCCAGCAGCTACTATCAGGGTTACGAGCAGTACTTC. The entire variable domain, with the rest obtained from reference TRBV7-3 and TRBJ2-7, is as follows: GAGVSQTPSNKVTEKGKYVELRCDPISGHTALYWYRQSLGQGPEFLIYFQGTGAADDSGLPNDRFFAVRPEGSVSTLKIQRTERGDSAVYLCASSYYQGYEQYFGPGTRLTVT.

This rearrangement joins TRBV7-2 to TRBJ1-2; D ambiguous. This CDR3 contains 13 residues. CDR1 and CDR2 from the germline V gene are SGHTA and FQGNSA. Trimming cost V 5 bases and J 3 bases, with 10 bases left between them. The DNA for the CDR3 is TGTGCCAGCAGCCCTCAGGATGACTATGGCTACACCTTC. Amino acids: CASSPQDDYGYTF.

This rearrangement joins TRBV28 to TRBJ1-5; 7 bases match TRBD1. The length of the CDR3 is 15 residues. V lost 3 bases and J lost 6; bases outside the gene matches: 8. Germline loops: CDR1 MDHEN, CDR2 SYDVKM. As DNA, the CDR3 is TGTGCCAGCAGTTTGTTAGGGGGCTGGGGTCAGCCCCAGCATTTT. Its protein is CASSLLGGWGQPQHF.

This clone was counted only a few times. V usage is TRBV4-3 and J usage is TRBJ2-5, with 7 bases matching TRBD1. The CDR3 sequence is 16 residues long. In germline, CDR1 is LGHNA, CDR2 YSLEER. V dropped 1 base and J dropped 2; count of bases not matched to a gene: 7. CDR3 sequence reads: CASSQGRSGGQETQYF. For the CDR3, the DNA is TGCGCCAGCAGCCAAGGTCGGTCAGGGGGACAAGAGACCCAGTACTTC.

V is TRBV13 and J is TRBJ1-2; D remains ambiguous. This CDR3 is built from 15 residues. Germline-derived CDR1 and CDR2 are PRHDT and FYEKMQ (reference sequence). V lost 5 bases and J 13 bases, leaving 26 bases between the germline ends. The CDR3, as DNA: TGTGCCAGCAGCGAGGCTGGATTGGGCCGGACTCGTACCACCTTC. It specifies CASSEAGLGRTRTTF.

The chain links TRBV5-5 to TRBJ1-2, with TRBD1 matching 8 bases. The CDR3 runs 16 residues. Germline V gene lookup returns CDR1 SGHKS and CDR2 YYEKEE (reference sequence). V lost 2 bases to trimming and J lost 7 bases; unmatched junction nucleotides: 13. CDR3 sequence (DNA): TGTGCCAGCAGCTTACCCCGTCCAGGGGGCGGAGGTGGCTACACCTTC. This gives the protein CASSLPRPGGGGGYTF.

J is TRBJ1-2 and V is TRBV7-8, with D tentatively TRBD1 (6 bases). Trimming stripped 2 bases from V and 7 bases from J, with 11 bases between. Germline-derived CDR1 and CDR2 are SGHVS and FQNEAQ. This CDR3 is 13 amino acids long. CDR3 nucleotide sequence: TGTGCCAGCAGCTTAAACAGGGAGGGTGGCTACACCTTC. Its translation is CASSLNREGGYTF. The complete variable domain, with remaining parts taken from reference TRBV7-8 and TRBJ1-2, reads GAGVSQSPRYKVAKRGQDVALRCDPISGHVSLFWYQQALGQGPEFLTYFQNEAQLDKSGLPSDRFFAERPEGSVSTLKIQRTQQEDSAVYLCASSLNREGGYTFGSGTRLTVV.